Here is one T cell receptor (beta chain) with its context. This sample was taken from a study of control samples from healthy donors and cancer patients. Produced via immunoSEQ multiplex PCR; TCRdb's table is partial and in-frame only. Of approximately 90,000 clones in the sample, over 85% were seen once. The ends lost 5 bases at V and 6 bases at J; junction bases unmatched: 15. This CDR3 has 16 amino acids. Germline lookup yields CDR1 LNHDA and CDR2 SQIVND (reference sequence). The clonotype comes from a woman between 25 and 40 years old in good health. The rearrangement uses TRBV19 and TRBJ1-2; 7 bases line up with TRBD1. The sequencing sample was made of blood. The CDR3 sequence is CASSFAPQGRGDGYTF. CDR3 in DNA: TGTGCCAGTAGTTTTGCCCCACAGGGGAGGGGAGATGGCTACACCTTC.